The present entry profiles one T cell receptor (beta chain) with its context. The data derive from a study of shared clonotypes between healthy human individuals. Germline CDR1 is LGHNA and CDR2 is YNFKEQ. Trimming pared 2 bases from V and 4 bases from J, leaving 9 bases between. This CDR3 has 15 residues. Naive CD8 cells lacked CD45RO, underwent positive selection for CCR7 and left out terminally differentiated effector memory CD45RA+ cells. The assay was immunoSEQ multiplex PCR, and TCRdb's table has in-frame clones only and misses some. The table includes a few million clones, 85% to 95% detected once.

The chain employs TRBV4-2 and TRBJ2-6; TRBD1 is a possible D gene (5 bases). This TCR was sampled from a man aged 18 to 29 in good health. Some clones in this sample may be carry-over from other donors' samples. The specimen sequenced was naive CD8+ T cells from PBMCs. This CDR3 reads CASSQIKGGANVLTF. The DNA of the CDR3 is TGTGCCAGCAGCCAAATCAAGGGGGGGGCCAACGTCCTGACTTTC.